The source of this T cell receptor beta chain is a study of T cells in Graves' hyperthyroidism and ophthalmopathy. The length of the CDR3 is 15 residues. V lost 4 bases to trimming and J lost 7 bases, with 14 bases between them. CDR1 and CDR2 from the germline V gene are SEHNR and FQNEAQ (reference sequence). RNA transcripts served as the template for amplifying TCR beta CDR3 regions. With the HTBI primer set, the TCR CDR3 went through a first round of RT-PCR. TCRdb reprocessed the multiplex PCR reads with MiXCR, giving one entry per CDR3 protein. This sample yields about 640,000 distinct CDR3 sequences, of which around 20% are seen a single time; around a third belongs to the top ten.

This clonotype was sampled from a man aged 25-40 years with Graves' ophthalmopathy. V usage is TRBV7-9 and J usage is TRBJ1-6; D is perhaps TRBD1 (5 bases). The sequencing input was blood. The CDR3 spells CASSSASGLNSPLHF. The CDR3 bases are TGTGCCAGCAGCTCCGCGTCAGGGTTGAATTCACCCCTCCACTTT. The full variable domain, its missing parts supplied by reference TRBV7-9 and TRBJ1-6, is DTGVSQNPRHKITKRGQNVTFRCDPISEHNRLYWYRQTLGQGPEFLTYFQNEAQLEKSRLLSDRFSAERPKGSFSTLEIQRTEQGDSAMYLCASSSASGLNSPLHFGNGTRLTVT.